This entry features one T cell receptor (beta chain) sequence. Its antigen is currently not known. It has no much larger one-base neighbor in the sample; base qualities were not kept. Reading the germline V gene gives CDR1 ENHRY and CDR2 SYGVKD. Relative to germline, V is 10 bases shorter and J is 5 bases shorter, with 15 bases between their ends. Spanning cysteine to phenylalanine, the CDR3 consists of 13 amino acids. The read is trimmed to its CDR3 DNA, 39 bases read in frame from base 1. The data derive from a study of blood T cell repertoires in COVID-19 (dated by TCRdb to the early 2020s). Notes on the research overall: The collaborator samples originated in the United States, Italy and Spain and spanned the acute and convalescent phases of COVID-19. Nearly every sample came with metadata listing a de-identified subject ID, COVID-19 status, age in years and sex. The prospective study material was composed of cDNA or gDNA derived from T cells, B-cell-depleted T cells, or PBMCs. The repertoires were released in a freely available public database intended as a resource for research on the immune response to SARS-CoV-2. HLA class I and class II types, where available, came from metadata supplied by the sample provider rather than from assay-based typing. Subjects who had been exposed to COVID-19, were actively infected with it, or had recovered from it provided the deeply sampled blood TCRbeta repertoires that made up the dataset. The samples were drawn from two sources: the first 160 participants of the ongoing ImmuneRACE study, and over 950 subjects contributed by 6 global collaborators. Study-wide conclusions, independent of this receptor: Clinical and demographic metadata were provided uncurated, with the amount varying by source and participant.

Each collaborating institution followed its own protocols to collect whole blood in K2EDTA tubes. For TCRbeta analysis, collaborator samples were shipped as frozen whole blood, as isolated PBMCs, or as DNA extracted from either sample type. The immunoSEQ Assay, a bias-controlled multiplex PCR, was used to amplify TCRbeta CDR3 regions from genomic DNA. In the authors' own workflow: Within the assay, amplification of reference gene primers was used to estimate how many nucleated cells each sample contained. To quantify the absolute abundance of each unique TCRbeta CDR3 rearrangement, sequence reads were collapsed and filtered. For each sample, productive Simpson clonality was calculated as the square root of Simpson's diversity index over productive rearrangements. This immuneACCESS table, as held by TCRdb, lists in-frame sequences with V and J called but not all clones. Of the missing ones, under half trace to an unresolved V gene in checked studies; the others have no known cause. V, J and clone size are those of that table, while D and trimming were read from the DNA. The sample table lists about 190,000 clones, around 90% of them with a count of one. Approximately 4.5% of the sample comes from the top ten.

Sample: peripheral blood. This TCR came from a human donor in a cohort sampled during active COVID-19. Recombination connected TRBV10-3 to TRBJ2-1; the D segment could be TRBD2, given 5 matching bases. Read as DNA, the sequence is TGTGCCACCCGACGGGAAAGCAACAATGAGCAGTTCTTC. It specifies CATRRESNNEQFF.